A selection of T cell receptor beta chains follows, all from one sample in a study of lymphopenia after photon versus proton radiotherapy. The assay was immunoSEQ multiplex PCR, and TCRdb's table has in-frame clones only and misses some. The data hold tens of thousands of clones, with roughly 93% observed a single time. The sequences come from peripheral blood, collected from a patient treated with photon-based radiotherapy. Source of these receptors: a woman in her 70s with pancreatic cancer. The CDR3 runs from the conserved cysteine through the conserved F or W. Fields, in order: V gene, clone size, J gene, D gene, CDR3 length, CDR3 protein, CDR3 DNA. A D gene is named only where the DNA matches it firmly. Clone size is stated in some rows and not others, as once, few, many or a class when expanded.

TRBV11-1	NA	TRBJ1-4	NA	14	CASSQGDTSEKLFF	TGTGCCAGCAGCCAAGGGGACACGAGTGAAAAACTGTTTTTT
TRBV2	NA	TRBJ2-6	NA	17	CASSVIPSSSGANVLTF	TGTGCCAGCAGTGTTATCCCCTCTAGCTCTGGGGCCAACGTCCTGACTTTC
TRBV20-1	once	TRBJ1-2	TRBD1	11	CSANTGGGYTF	TGCAGTGCTAACACAGGGGGAGGCTACACCTTC
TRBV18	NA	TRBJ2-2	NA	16	CASSPPGQTNTGELFF	TGTGCCAGCTCACCCCCGGGACAAACAAACACCGGGGAGCTGTTTTTT
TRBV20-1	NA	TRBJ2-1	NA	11	CSARPSNEQFF	TGCAGTGCTAGACCTAGCAATGAGCAGTTCTTC
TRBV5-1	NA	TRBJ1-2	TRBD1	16	CASSRVVGQGASGYTF	TGCGCCAGCAGCCGGGTAGTGGGACAGGGGGCGAGTGGCTACACCTTC
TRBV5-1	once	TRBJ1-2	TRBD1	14	CASSLDRGGYGYTF	TGCGCCAGCAGCCTGGACAGGGGCGGCTATGGCTACACCTTC
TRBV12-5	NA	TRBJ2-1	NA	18	CASGLERLAGLSYNEQFF	TGTGCTAGTGGTTTGGAGCGGCTGGCGGGCCTCTCCTACAATGAGCAGTTCTTC
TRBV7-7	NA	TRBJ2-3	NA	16	CASSQRGGFPPDTQYF	TGTGCTAGCAGCCAAAGGGGCGGCTTCCCCCCAGATACGCAGTATTTT
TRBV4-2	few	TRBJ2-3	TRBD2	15	CASSQRESSTDTQYF	TGTGCCAGCAGCCAGCGGGAGTCCAGCACAGATACGCAGTATTTT
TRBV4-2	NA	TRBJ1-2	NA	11	CASRNQSGYTF	TGTGCCAGCAGGAACCAATCTGGCTACACCTTC
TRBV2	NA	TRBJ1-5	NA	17	CASSEALGLGGNQPQHF	TGTGCCAGCAGTGAAGCGCTTGGGTTAGGAGGCAATCAGCCCCAGCATTTT
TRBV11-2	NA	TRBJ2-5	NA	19	CASSFLGSLARRYQETQYF	TGTGCCAGCAGTTTTTTGGGCTCACTAGCTCGGCGTTACCAAGAGACCCAGTACTTC
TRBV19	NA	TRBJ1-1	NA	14	CASSKDNMNTEAFF	TGTGCCAGTAGTAAAGACAACATGAACACTGAAGCTTTCTTT
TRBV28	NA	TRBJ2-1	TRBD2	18	CASEDQGTSGGIYNEQFF	TGTGCCAGCGAAGACCAGGGGACTAGCGGGGGAATCTACAATGAGCAGTTCTTC
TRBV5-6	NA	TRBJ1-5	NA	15	CASSLDGGAVQPQHF	TGTGCCAGCAGCTTGGATGGAGGGGCGGTTCAGCCCCAGCATTTT
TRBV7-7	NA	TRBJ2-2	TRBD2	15	CASSLTSGSTGELFF	TGTGCTAGCAGCTTAACTAGCGGGAGTACCGGGGAGCTGTTTTTT
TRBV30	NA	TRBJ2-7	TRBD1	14	CAYQRDRSTYEQYF	TGTGCCTACCAAAGGGACAGATCAACCTACGAGCAGTACTTC
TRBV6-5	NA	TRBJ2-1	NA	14	CASSNPRSPNEQFF	TGTGCCAGCAGCAACCCGCGGAGCCCCAATGAGCAGTTCTTC
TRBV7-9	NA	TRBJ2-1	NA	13	CASSPTGDNEQFF	TGTGCCAGCAGCCCTACCGGGGACAATGAGCAGTTCTTC
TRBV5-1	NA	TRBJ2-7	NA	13	CASSLDDSSDQYF	TGCGCCAGCAGCTTGGACGACAGCTCGGACCAGTACTTC
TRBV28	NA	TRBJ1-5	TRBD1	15	CASSSGQGSGQPQHF	TGTGCCAGCAGCTCGGGACAGGGGAGCGGTCAGCCCCAGCATTTT
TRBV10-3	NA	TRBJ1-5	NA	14	CAISDPTGNQPQHF	TGTGCCATCAGTGACCCGACGGGCAATCAGCCCCAGCATTTT
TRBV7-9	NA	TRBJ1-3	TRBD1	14	CASSTTGAGNTIYF	TGTGCCAGCAGCACGACAGGGGCTGGAAACACCATATATTTT
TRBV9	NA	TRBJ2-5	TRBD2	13	CASSLTSYETQYF	TGTGCCAGCAGCCTGACTAGCTATGAGACCCAGTACTTC
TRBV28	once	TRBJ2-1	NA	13	CASSLDYYNEQFF	TGTGCCAGCAGTTTAGATTACTACAATGAGCAGTTCTTC
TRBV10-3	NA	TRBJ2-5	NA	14	CAISEMGSMETQYF	TGTGCCATCAGTGAGATGGGGAGTATGGAGACCCAGTACTTC
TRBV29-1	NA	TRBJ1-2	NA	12	CSVPQGLYGYTF	TGCAGCGTACCTCAGGGACTCTATGGCTACACCTTC
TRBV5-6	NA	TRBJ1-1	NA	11	CASSLGTEAFF	TGTGCCAGCAGCTTGGGGACTGAAGCTTTCTTT
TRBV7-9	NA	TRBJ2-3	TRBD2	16	CASSSPRGGVTDTQYF	TGTGCCAGCAGCTCACCTCGGGGGGGGGTCACAGATACGCAGTATTTT
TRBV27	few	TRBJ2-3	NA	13	CASSLGVTDTQYF	TGTGCCAGCAGTTTGGGGGTCACAGATACGCAGTATTTT
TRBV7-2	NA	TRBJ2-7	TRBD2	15	CASSLVGGRGHEQYF	TGTGCCAGCAGCTTAGTCGGCGGGAGGGGTCACGAGCAGTACTTC
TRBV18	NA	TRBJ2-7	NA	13	CASSPPGEGEQYF	TGTGCCAGCTCACCTCCAGGGGAGGGGGAGCAGTACTTC
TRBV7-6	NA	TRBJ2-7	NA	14	CASSAGGSSYEQYF	TGTGCCAGCAGCGCTGGGGGGAGCTCCTACGAGCAGTACTTC
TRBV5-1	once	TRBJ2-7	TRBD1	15	CASSLEGQGGYEQYF	TGCGCCAGCAGCTTGGAGGGACAGGGTGGCTACGAGCAGTACTTC
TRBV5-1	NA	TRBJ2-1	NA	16	CASSSGARGFGNEQFF	TGCGCCAGCAGCTCTGGGGCGAGGGGCTTCGGAAATGAGCAGTTCTTC
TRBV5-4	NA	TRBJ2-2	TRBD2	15	CASSRGLAGTGELFF	TGTGCCAGCAGCCGAGGACTAGCAGGCACCGGGGAGCTGTTTTTT
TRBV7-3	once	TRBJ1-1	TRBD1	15	CASSFQGQANTEAFF	TGTGCCAGCAGCTTTCAAGGACAGGCAAACACTGAAGCTTTCTTT
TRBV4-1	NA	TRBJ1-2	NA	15	CASSQLEKGYYGYTF	TGCGCCAGCAGCCAATTGGAGAAGGGTTACTATGGCTACACCTTC
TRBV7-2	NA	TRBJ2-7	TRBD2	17	CASSPQTSGTSSYEQYF	TGTGCCAGCAGCCCACAAACTAGCGGGACCAGCTCCTACGAGCAGTACTTC
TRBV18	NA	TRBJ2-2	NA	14	CASSPQRATGELFF	TGTGCCAGCTCACCTCAGAGAGCCACCGGGGAGCTGTTTTTT
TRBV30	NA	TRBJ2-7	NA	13	CAWNAGFRGEQYF	TGTGCCTGGAATGCAGGGTTTAGAGGCGAGCAGTACTTC
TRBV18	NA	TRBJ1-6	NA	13	CASSPDLSSPLHF	TGTGCCAGCTCACCTGACCTTAGCTCACCCCTCCACTTT
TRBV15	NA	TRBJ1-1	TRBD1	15	CATSRETGGASEAFF	TGTGCCACCAGCAGAGAGACAGGGGGCGCGAGTGAAGCTTTCTTT
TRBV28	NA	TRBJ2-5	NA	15	CASRDSGRGQETQYF	TGTGCCAGCAGGGATTCGGGACGCGGACAAGAGACCCAGTACTTC
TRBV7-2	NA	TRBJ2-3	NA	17	CASSNTPPGGGGIAQYF	TGTGCCAGCAGTAACACCCCCCCCGGCGGGGGCGGGATAGCGCAGTATTTT
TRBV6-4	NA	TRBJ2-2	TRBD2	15	CASSPLAGDTGELFF	TGTGCCAGCAGTCCCCTAGCGGGTGACACCGGGGAGCTGTTTTTT